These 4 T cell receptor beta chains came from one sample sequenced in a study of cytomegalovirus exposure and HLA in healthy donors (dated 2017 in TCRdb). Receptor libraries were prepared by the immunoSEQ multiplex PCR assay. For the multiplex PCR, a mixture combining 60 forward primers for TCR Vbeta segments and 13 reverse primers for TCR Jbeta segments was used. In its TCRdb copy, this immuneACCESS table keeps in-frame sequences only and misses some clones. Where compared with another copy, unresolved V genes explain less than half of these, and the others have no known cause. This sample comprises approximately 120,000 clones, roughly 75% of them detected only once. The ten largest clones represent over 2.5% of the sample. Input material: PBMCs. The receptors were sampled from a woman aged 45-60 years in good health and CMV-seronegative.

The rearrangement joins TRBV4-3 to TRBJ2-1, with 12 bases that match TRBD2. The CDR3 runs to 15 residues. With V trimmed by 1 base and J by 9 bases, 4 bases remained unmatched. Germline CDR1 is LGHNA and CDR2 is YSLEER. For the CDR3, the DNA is TGCGCCAGCAGCCAAGGACTAGCGGGAGAGGGTGAGCAGTTCTTC. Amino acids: CASSQGLAGEGEQFF.

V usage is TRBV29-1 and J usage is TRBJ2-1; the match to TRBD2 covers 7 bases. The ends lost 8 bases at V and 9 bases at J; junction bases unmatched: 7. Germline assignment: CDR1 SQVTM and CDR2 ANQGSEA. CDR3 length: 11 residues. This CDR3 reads CSSHGGGEQFF. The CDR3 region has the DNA TGCAGCTCCCACGGCGGGGGTGAGCAGTTCTTC.

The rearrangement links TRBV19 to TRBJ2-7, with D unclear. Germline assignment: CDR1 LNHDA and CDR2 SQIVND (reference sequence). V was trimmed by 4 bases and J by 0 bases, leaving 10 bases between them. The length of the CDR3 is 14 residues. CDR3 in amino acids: CASSTTYLSYEQYF. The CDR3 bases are TGTGCCAGTAGTACAACATACCTCTCCTACGAGCAGTACTTC.

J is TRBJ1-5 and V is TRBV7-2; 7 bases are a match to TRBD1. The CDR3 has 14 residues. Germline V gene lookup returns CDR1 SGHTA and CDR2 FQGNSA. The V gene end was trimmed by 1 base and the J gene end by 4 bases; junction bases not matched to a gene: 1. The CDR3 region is CASSLDRGNQPQHF. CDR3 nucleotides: TGTGCCAGCAGCTTAGACAGGGGAAATCAGCCCCAGCATTTT.